At least ten counts were recorded for the clone carrying this TCR beta chain. Its antigen is unidentified. The data derive from a study of molecular identifiers for immune sequencing clone quantification. TCRdb re-called the PCR reads with MiXCR, one entry per CDR3 protein. Among 85,000 to 90,000 distinct CDR3 sequences listed, over 15% were seen once. Overall study findings and caveats: Clones above 20 RNA copies contained over 97% of effector molecules but under 1% of naive ones.

Naive CD8 T cells underwent sorting with the CD8+CD4-CCR7+CD45RA+ definition. What was sequenced was naive CD8+ T cells from blood, with Jurkat cell RNA spiked in. Subset noted: FACS-sorted CD8+CD4-CCR7+CD45RA+ naive T cells. The clonotype comes from a human donor in good health. Some libraries in this study had Jurkat cell RNA spiked in.

The CDR3 protein is CASSYWDGTDTQYF. The CDR3 coding sequence is TGTGCCAGCAGTTATTGGGACGGCACAGATACGCAGTATTTT. This chain links TRBV6-5 with TRBJ2-3, with D possibly being TRBD1 or TRBD2 (5 bases each). The CDR3 length is 14 residues. V was cut by 3 bases and J by 1 base, with 8 bases left in between. The germline CDR1 and CDR2 sequences are MNHEY and SVGAGI.